This T cell receptor beta chain was retrieved from a study of T-cell reconstitution after alpha-beta-depleted transplantation in children. Unique molecular identifiers were incorporated when the TCRbeta library was constructed. One entry per CDR3 protein, called by TCRdb with MiXCR from the PCR reads. This sample has some 550,000 distinct CDR3 sequences, with approximately 22% found just once. The CDR3 covers 14 residues. Germline CDR1 and CDR2: LNHNV and YYDKDF (reference sequence). Trimming cost V 1 base and J 4 bases, with 10 bases left between them. Overall study findings and caveats: Newly made T cells mostly supplied T-cell counts and diversity one year after transplant. Several hundred expanded graft clones reportedly were the source of alpha-beta T cells about two months after transplant. Recipient T cells and thymic progenitors that survived were the source of the high TCRbeta diversity seen at day 60 in some patients.

This clonotype was recorded a few times. Antigen: not known. This material consisted of PBMCs, mostly from graft donor cells, taken 360 days after TCRalphabeta/CD19-depleted stem cell transplant. This chain uses TRBV15 with TRBJ1-1, with D unclear. The receptor was derived from a boy in the first two years of life who had a stem cell transplant for acute myeloid leukemia, so the T cells may come from the graft donor. The CDR3 sequence is CATSRVKVITEAFF. CDR3 sequence (DNA): TGTGCCACCAGCAGAGTGAAGGTCATCACTGAAGCTTTCTTT.